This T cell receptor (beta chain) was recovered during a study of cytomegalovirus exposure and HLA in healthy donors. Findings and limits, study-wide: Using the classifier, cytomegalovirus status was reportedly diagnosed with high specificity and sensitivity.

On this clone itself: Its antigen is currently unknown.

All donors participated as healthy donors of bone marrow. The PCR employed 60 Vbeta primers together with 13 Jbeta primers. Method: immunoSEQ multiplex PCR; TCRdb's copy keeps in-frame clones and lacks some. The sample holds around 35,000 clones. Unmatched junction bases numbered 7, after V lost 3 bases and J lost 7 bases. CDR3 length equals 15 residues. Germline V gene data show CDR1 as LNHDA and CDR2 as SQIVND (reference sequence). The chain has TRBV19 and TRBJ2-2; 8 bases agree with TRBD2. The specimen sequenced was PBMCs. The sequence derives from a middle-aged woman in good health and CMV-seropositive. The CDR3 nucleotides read TGTGCCAGTAGTATCGGGGGGGTTAGCAGCGGGGAGCTGTTTTTT. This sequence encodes CASSIGGVSSGELFF.